This T cell receptor beta chain was found in a study of T-cell memory formation after mild COVID-19. Overall study: TCR clusters largely stayed donor specific. Points from the study as a whole: Clones that contracted from day 15 to 85 were balanced CD4/CD8, while later expanders leaned CD4+.

Constant-segment-primed 5'RACE gave TCR alpha and TCR beta cDNA libraries with sample barcodes and UMIs. From the 5' RACE reads, TCRdb called clonotypes with MiXCR, one entry per CDR3 protein. Among around 250,000 distinct CDR3 sequences listed, approximately 10% were seen once. In the case of this clonotype: Antigen specificity is unknown.

This receptor was taken from a young man who had mild COVID-19 (a few samples of this study predate the infection). Cell type and time point are not known. The material sequenced was PBMCs or a T cell subset sorted from them (not recorded which).

The CDR3 is CASSTTLAGGLGEQFF. The CDR3 DNA reads TGTGCCAGCAGTACCACCCTAGCGGGGGGGCTCGGAGAGCAGTTCTTC. This chain connects TRBV6-1 to TRBJ2-1, with 12 bases aligning to TRBD2. J lost 10 bases, V lost 5 bases, and 12 bases had no gene match. CDR1 and CDR2 from the germline V gene are MNHNS and SASEGT. This CDR3 is 16 amino acids long.